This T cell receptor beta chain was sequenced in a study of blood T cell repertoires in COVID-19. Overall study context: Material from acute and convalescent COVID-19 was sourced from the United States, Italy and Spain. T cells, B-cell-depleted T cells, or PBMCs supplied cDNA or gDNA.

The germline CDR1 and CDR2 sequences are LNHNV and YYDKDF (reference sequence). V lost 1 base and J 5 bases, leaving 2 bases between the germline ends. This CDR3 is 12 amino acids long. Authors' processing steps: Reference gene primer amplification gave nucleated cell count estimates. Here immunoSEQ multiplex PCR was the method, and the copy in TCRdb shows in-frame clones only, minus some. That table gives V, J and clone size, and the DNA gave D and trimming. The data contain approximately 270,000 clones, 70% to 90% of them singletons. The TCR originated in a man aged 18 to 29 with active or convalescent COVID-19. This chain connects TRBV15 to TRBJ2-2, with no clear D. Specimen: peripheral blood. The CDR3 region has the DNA TGTGCCACCAGCAGAGCAACCGGGGAGCTGTTTTTT. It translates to CATSRATGELFF.